These 20 T cell receptor beta chains share one sample of origin, sequenced in a study of identical twins. TCRdb reprocessed the 5' RACE reads with MiXCR, giving one entry per CDR3 protein. The data show around 690,000 distinct CDR3 sequences, 21% seen once. These data were likewise used in another study, on T cells expressing NK-cell markers.

Input material: PBMCs. The receptors were gathered from a woman between 18 and 30 years old in good health.

This clonotype was counted between two and nine times. J is TRBJ2-6 and V is TRBV3-1; D ambiguous. Trimming cost V 0 bases and J 0 bases, with 3 bases left between them. The germline V gene encodes CDR1 LGHDT and CDR2 YNNKEL (reference sequence). The CDR3 has 15 residues. This CDR3 reads CASSQERSGANVLTF. In nucleotides, the CDR3 is TGTGCCAGCAGCCAAGAGCGCTCTGGGGCCAACGTCCTGACTTTC.

In this sample, this clonotype turned up once. The V gene is TRBV20-1, the J gene TRBJ2-2, with 11 bases lining up with TRBD2. The CDR3 is made up of 16 amino acids. Per germline, CDR1 DFQATT and CDR2 SNEGSKA (reference sequence). V shed 0 bases and J 4 bases; nucleotides not matched to a gene: 4. In DNA form, the CDR3 reads TGCAGTGCTAGAGATCGGCTAGCGGGGGGCACCGGGGAGCTGTTTTTT. Its protein product is CSARDRLAGGTGELFF.

V usage is TRBV5-1 and J usage is TRBJ2-7; the D is unclear. The CDR3 runs 14 residues. CDR1 is SGHRS and CDR2 is YFSETQ in the germline V gene. The V end lost 1 base, the J end lost 3 bases, and 11 bases lay between the germline ends. CDR3 in DNA: TGCGCCAGCAGCTTGAGGTTTCGGAACTACGAGCAGTACTTC. This encodes CASSLRFRNYEQYF.

The V and J genes are TRBV5-1 and TRBJ1-6; 9 bases are a match to TRBD1. The CDR3 loop spans 14 amino acids. The germline V gene has CDR1 SGHRS and CDR2 YFSETQ. V was pared by 4 bases and J by 7 bases, with 3 bases of the junction left unmatched. As DNA, the CDR3 is TGCGCCAGCAGCAAGGACAGGGGCAATTCACCCCTCCACTTT. Translation gives CASSKDRGNSPLHF.

This rearrangement joins TRBV12-3 or TRBV12-4 to TRBJ2-7; 8 nucleotides match TRBD1. The CDR3 runs to 14 residues. With 6 bases clipped from V and 9 bases from J, the junction kept 13 bases outside the gene matches. The CDR3 sequence is CASSVGQVIIWQYF. In DNA, the CDR3 is TGTGCCAGCAGCGTGGGACAGGTAATAATTTGGCAGTACTTC.

The V and J genes are TRBV6-5 and TRBJ1-2; D may be TRBD1 (6 bases). Germline lookup yields CDR1 MNHEY and CDR2 SVGAGI. Trimming cost V 0 bases and J 13 bases, with 9 bases left between them. The CDR3 sequence is 11 residues long. In nucleotides, the CDR3 is TGTGCCAGCAGTTACTCGGGACACGCCACCTTC. Protein sequence: CASSYSGHATF.

The chain combines TRBV7-2 with TRBJ2-7; D possibly corresponds to TRBD1 (5 bases). Germline assignment: CDR1 SGHTA and CDR2 FQGNSA. V dropped 5 bases and J dropped 4 bases, with 18 bases sitting between them. This CDR3 has 15 amino acids. The CDR3, as DNA: TGTGCCAGCAGCCCTACTGGTAGACAGTTGTACGAGCAGTACTTC. It encodes CASSPTGRQLYEQYF. Filled out from reference TRBV7-2 and TRBJ2-7, the complete variable domain reads GAGVSQSPSNKVTEKGKDVELRCDPISGHTALYWYRQSLGQGLEFLIYFQGNSAPDKSGLPSDRFSAERTGGSVSTLTIQRTQQEDSAVYLCASSPTGRQLYEQYFGPGTRLTVT.

The rearrangement uses TRBV10-3 and TRBJ2-1, with TRBD2 matching 9 bases. This CDR3 has 14 residues. The germline gives CDR1 ENHRY, CDR2 SYGVKD. Losses at the gene ends were 6 bases for V and 10 bases for J; bases not matched to a gene: 10. The CDR3 DNA sequence: TGTGCCATCAGCGCGCCGTGGAGCGGGGGGGAGCAGTTCTTC. It is translated as CAISAPWSGGEQFF.

V and J are TRBV12-3 or TRBV12-4 and TRBJ2-5; D is undetermined. This CDR3 has 14 residues. Trimming shortened V by 2 bases and J by 4 bases, and 11 bases separated the two germline ends. The CDR3 region is CASSLIGIGETQYF. The CDR3, as DNA: TGTGCCAGCAGTTTAATAGGGATCGGAGAGACCCAGTACTTC.

This clonotype was observed a few times. The chain recombines TRBV4-3 with TRBJ2-7, with 8 bases identical to TRBD2. The V segment lost 1 base and the J segment 3 bases; nucleotides outside the gene matches: 5. Germline loops: CDR1 LGHNA, CDR2 YSLEER. The CDR3 has 15 residues. CDR3 in DNA: TGCGCCAGCAGCCAAGGGACTAGCTACAGCTACGAGCAGTACTTC. Translation gives CASSQGTSYSYEQYF.

This clonotype was counted many times. This chain links TRBV7-9 with TRBJ2-2; tentative D call: TRBD2 (5 bases). Germline V gene data show CDR1 as SEHNR and CDR2 as FQNEAQ (reference sequence). V was trimmed by 5 bases and J by 0 bases, leaving 7 bases between them. CDR3 length equals 14 residues. In DNA, the CDR3 is TGTGCCAGCAGCAGCGGAGCGAACACCGGGGAGCTGTTTTTT. It codes for CASSSGANTGELFF.

This chain links TRBV6-1 with TRBJ2-7, with 7 bases fitting TRBD2. With 6 bases clipped from V and 2 bases from J, the junction kept 10 bases outside the gene matches. The CDR3 totals 15 residues. Per germline, CDR1 MNHNS and CDR2 SASEGT. CDR3 amino acids: CASSKGTTLAYEQYF. Here the CDR3 DNA reads TGTGCCAGCAGCAAGGGGACTACCTTAGCCTACGAGCAGTACTTC.

This clonotype was found a few times. A much larger clonotype is one base distant, so this may be a read error. This chain joins TRBV3-1 and TRBJ2-5, with unresolved D. Between the trimmed V and J ends, which lost 5 bases and 1 base, there was a span of 5 bases. Per the germline V gene, CDR1 is LGHDT and CDR2 is YNNKEL (reference sequence). The length of the CDR3 is 12 residues. CDR3 amino acids: CASSWPQETQYF. In DNA form, the CDR3 reads TGTGCCAGCAGCTGGCCCCAAGAGACCCAGTACTTC.

The CDR3 spells CASTRGGVQPQHF. The CDR3 DNA sequence: TGTGCCAGCACCCGGGGGGGAGTACAGCCCCAGCATTTT. This sequence joins TRBV12-3 or TRBV12-4 and TRBJ1-5, with D perhaps matching TRBD1 (5 bases). The length of the CDR3 is 13 residues. Trimming took 7 bases from V and 7 from J, leaving 14 bases between them.

This chain links TRBV2 with TRBJ2-7; TRBD1 aligns across 7 bases. The CDR3 covers 12 residues. V gave up 4 bases and J gave up 6 bases; unmatched junction bases: 3. CDR1 is SNHLY and CDR2 is FYNNEI in the germline V gene. The CDR3 loop reads CASSGQGGEQYF. The CDR3 bases are TGTGCCAGCAGTGGACAGGGCGGCGAGCAGTACTTC.

The rearrangement links TRBV7-9 to TRBJ2-5; no clear D. Trimming left V 8 bases short and J 2 bases short, with 12 bases between. Germline V gene data show CDR1 as SEHNR and CDR2 as FQNEAQ (reference sequence). This CDR3 spans 13 amino acids. DNA of the CDR3: TGTGCCAGCGGACCCTCGGTGCAAGAGACCCAGTACTTC. It translates to CASGPSVQETQYF. Combining the CDR3 with reference TRBV7-9 and TRBJ2-5 gives the whole variable domain DTGVSQNPRHKITKRGQNVTFRCDPISEHNRLYWYRQTLGQGPEFLTYFQNEAQLEKSRLLSDRFSAERPKGSFSTLEIQRTEQGDSAMYLCASGPSVQETQYFGPGTRLLVL.

The CDR3 nucleotides are TGTGCCAGCACGTTTACGGCGGAGGGGCTCTCTGGGGCCAACGTCCTGACTTTC. Translated: CASTFTAEGLSGANVLTF. This chain connects TRBV6-5 to TRBJ2-6, with TRBD2 as a possible D gene (6 bases). Deletions cut 7 bases from V and 0 bases from J, with 19 bases between. Germline lookup yields CDR1 MNHEY and CDR2 SVGAGI. The CDR3 is 18 residues long.

This clonotype was counted between two and nine times. The chain is built from TRBV12-3 or TRBV12-4 and TRBJ2-5; a weak D match, TRBD1 (5 bases). Deletions cut 6 bases from V and 1 base from J, with 12 bases between. The CDR3 sequence is 14 residues long. CDR3 in amino acids: CASSPRQIQETQYF. CDR3 nucleotides: TGTGCCAGCAGCCCTAGACAGATCCAAGAGACCCAGTACTTC.

The gene calls are TRBV20-1 and TRBJ2-1; maybe TRBD1 (6 bases). The germline V gene has CDR1 DFQATT and CDR2 SNEGSKA (reference sequence). V shed 4 bases and J shed 8 bases, with 12 bases lying between them. The CDR3 runs 12 residues. This CDR3 is CSAKPHRDEQFF. The CDR3 coding sequence is TGCAGTGCTAAACCACACAGGGATGAGCAGTTCTTC.

This clonotype turned up a few times. The rearrangement joins TRBV29-1 to TRBJ2-7; D is ambiguous. Trimming shortened V by 4 bases and J by 2 bases, and 9 bases separated the two germline ends. The germline V gene has CDR1 SQVTM and CDR2 ANQGSEA. The CDR3 spans 12 residues. The CDR3 coding sequence is TGCAGCGTTGCGACACAAGCCTACGAGCAGTACTTC. This gives the protein CSVATQAYEQYF.